The 18 T cell receptor beta chains below all came from one sample that was sequenced in a study of OX40 agonist ivuxolimab in advanced cancers. Sequencing used immunoSEQ multiplex PCR; TCRdb keeps in-frame clones, though not all of them. The sample has tens of thousands of clones, 80% to 90% seen once. Sequenced material: CD4+ or CD8+ T cells sorted from blood, taken in a trial of the OX40 agonist ivuxolimab. These receptors were taken from an adult with an advanced solid tumor such as melanoma, head and neck, liver or kidney cancer.

The chain employs TRBV19 and TRBJ1-5; tentatively, D is TRBD1 (5 bases). Germline-derived CDR1 and CDR2 are LNHDA and SQIVND (reference sequence). This CDR3 is 14 amino acids long. V lost 5 bases and J lost 3, with 11 bases in between. CDR3 nucleotide sequence: TGTGCCAGTAGTTCCGGGGCCACCAATCAGCCCCAGCATTTT. It is translated as CASSSGATNQPQHF.

The rearrangement uses TRBV5-4 and TRBJ2-1, with 9 bases matching TRBD1. The germline V gene encodes CDR1 SGHNT and CDR2 YYREEE (reference sequence). V lost 5 bases and J lost 9; bases outside the gene matches: 9. The CDR3 covers 14 residues. Here the CDR3 reads CASRSPGQGFEQFF. For the CDR3, the DNA is TGTGCCAGCAGGAGCCCGGGACAGGGTTTTGAGCAGTTCTTC.

Details on this clone: Other DNA sequences in this specimen translate into the identical CDR3. The gene calls are TRBV5-1 and TRBJ2-7; no definite D call. The germline CDR1 and CDR2 sequences are SGHRS and YFSETQ. This CDR3 has 14 residues. Trimming cost V 0 bases and J 6 bases, with 13 bases left between them. This CDR3 reads CASSLGSSGSEQYF. For the CDR3, the DNA is TGCGCCAGCAGCTTGGGGTCTAGTGGGTCCGAGCAGTACTTC.

The V call is TRBV6-1, the J call TRBJ2-7; 8 bases line up with TRBD2. V shed 1 base and J 6 bases; nucleotides not matched to a gene: 17. Germline-derived CDR1 and CDR2 are MNHNS and SASEGT. This CDR3 has 18 residues. The CDR3 protein is CASSEGGFGSGSRSEQYF. Written as DNA, the CDR3 is TGTGCCAGCAGTGAAGGCGGATTCGGGAGCGGGAGTAGGAGCGAGCAGTACTTC.

V gene TRBV9 combines with J gene TRBJ2-4; 7 bases are shared with TRBD2. Germline V gives CDR1 SGDLS, CDR2 YYNGEE. J was trimmed by 9 bases and V by 4 bases; bases with no gene match: 10. This CDR3 spans 14 amino acids. The CDR3 reads CASSIKWEGSIQYF. In nucleotides, the CDR3 is TGTGCCAGCAGCATCAAGTGGGAGGGAAGCATTCAGTACTTC.

The chain joins TRBV28 to TRBJ2-7; 7 bases are a match to TRBD1. V shed 6 bases, J shed 0 bases, and the junction held 5 bases outside the gene matches. The germline V gene encodes CDR1 MDHEN and CDR2 SYDVKM. The CDR3 runs to 14 residues. The CDR3 region is CASSPGTASYEQYF. The CDR3 coding sequence is TGTGCCAGCAGCCCCGGGACAGCCTCCTACGAGCAGTACTTC.

The chain recombines TRBV9 with TRBJ2-5; D perhaps matches TRBD1 (5 bases). Germline V gene lookup returns CDR1 SGDLS and CDR2 YYNGEE. The CDR3 is 14 amino acids. Trimming pared 0 bases from V and 5 bases from J, leaving 11 bases between. In nucleotides, the CDR3 is TGTGCCAGCAGCGTAGGAGCCAAGGGGGAGACCCAGTACTTC. This encodes CASSVGAKGETQYF.

The rearrangement links TRBV19 to TRBJ2-2; the match to TRBD1 covers 10 bases. The trim removed 8 bases at V and 7 bases at J, leaving 7 bases unmatched. The CDR3 runs 14 residues. Germline V lookup: CDR1 LNHDA, CDR2 SQIVND (reference sequence). The chain's CDR3 is CASVPGQGFGELFF. CDR3 in DNA: TGTGCCAGTGTCCCGGGACAGGGGTTCGGGGAGCTGTTTTTT.

The chain recombines TRBV5-1 with TRBJ1-1; D gene unclear. V lost 0 bases and J 10 bases, leaving 16 bases between the germline ends. The CDR3 runs 14 residues. Looked up from germline, CDR1 is SGHRS and CDR2 is YFSETQ. The CDR3 DNA is TGCGCCAGCAGCTTGGCAGCTGCAGGAAATGCAGCTTTCTTT. The encoded protein is CASSLAAAGNAAFF.

The genes are TRBV5-1 and TRBJ1-4; D ambiguous. CDR1 SGHRS and CDR2 YFSETQ come from the germline V gene. The CDR3 is 14 amino acids. V gave up 0 bases and J gave up 5 bases, with 8 bases separating them. The CDR3 nucleotides are TGCGCCAGCAGCTTGGTAGCCGCGAATGAAAAACTGTTTTTT. It translates to CASSLVAANEKLFF.

This rearrangement joins TRBV5-6 to TRBJ1-1; D is unclear. Trimming stripped 1 base from V and 5 bases from J, with 3 bases between. The CDR3 spans 11 residues. The germline CDR1 and CDR2 sequences are SGHDT and YYEEEE. CDR3 protein: CASSLQTEAFF. Here the CDR3 DNA reads TGTGCCAGCAGCTTGCAAACTGAAGCTTTCTTT. The full variable domain, completed using reference TRBV5-6 and TRBJ1-1, is DAGVTQSPTHLIKTRGQQVTLRCSPKSGHDTVSWYQQALGQGPQFIFQYYEEEERQRGNFPDRFSGHQFPNYSSELNVNALLLGDSALYLCASSLQTEAFFGQGTRLTVV.

This clone has just a few counts. The rearrangement joins TRBV28 to TRBJ1-5; possibly TRBD1 for D (5 bases). The V gene lost 1 base and the J gene lost 4 bases, with 14 bases spanning the gap. This CDR3 contains 16 residues. Germline CDR1 reads MDHEN; CDR2 reads SYDVKM. The CDR3 sequence: CASSLSYRGGNQPQHF. For the CDR3, the DNA is TGTGCCAGCAGTTTATCTTATCGGGGGGGGAATCAGCCCCAGCATTTT.

The table lists this clone with a count of one. The V call is TRBV20-1, the J call TRBJ2-5; possible D gene TRBD2, 6 bases. This CDR3 contains 11 residues. Per the germline V gene, CDR1 is DFQATT and CDR2 is SNEGSKA (reference sequence). The V gene lost 7 bases and the J gene lost 4 bases, with 10 bases spanning the gap. The CDR3 nucleotides read TGCAGTGGGGTGGGACTAGAGACCCAGTACTTC. Translating it yields CSGVGLETQYF.

This clone was seen a handful of times. The V call is TRBV18, the J call TRBJ2-5, with D perhaps TRBD1 (6 bases). The CDR3 length is 16 residues. Germline lookup yields CDR1 KGHSH and CDR2 LQKENI. The V gene lost 2 bases and the J gene lost 5 bases, with 18 bases spanning the gap. The CDR3 region is CASSPSRTAPLETQYF. The CDR3 nucleotides are TGTGCCAGCTCACCATCCCGGACAGCTCCGTTGGAGACCCAGTACTTC.

V gene TRBV5-4 combines with J gene TRBJ1-1, with D perhaps TRBD1 (5 bases). With 6 bases removed from V and 1 base from J, the gap between germline ends came to 16 bases. CDR3 length equals 15 residues. Germline V gives CDR1 SGHNT, CDR2 YYREEE (reference sequence). The CDR3: CASTGTPSRNTEAFF. The DNA for the CDR3 is TGTGCCAGCACTGGGACGCCGTCGAGGAACACTGAAGCTTTCTTT.

The chain links TRBV10-3 to TRBJ1-1; D is undetermined. Germline CDR1 reads ENHRY; CDR2 reads SYGVKD. This CDR3 comprises 14 residues. V lost 5 bases and J lost 1, with 11 bases in between. The CDR3 loop is CAISSSGKNTEAFF. CDR3 coding DNA: TGTGCCATCAGTAGTTCGGGTAAGAACACTGAAGCTTTCTTT.

This chain connects TRBV19 to TRBJ2-3; D gene uncertain. Germline CDR1 LNHDA, CDR2 SQIVND (reference sequence). The germline V and J ends were trimmed by 3 bases and 5 bases, with 12 bases remaining between them. The CDR3 runs to 14 residues. Here the CDR3 DNA reads TGTGCCAGTAGTATTGGGCCTCGCGTAGATACGCAGTATTTT. Protein product: CASSIGPRVDTQYF.

A few counts support this clone. The chain is built from TRBV10-3 and TRBJ1-2, with TRBD1 matching over 10 bases. Germline values: CDR1 ENHRY, CDR2 SYGVKD. The CDR3 loop spans 14 amino acids. With V trimmed by 4 bases and J by 8 bases, 7 bases remained unmatched. The CDR3 bases are TGTGCCATCAGTGCGAGGGACAGGGGCGGGGGCTACACCTTC. Translated, it gives CAISARDRGGGYTF.